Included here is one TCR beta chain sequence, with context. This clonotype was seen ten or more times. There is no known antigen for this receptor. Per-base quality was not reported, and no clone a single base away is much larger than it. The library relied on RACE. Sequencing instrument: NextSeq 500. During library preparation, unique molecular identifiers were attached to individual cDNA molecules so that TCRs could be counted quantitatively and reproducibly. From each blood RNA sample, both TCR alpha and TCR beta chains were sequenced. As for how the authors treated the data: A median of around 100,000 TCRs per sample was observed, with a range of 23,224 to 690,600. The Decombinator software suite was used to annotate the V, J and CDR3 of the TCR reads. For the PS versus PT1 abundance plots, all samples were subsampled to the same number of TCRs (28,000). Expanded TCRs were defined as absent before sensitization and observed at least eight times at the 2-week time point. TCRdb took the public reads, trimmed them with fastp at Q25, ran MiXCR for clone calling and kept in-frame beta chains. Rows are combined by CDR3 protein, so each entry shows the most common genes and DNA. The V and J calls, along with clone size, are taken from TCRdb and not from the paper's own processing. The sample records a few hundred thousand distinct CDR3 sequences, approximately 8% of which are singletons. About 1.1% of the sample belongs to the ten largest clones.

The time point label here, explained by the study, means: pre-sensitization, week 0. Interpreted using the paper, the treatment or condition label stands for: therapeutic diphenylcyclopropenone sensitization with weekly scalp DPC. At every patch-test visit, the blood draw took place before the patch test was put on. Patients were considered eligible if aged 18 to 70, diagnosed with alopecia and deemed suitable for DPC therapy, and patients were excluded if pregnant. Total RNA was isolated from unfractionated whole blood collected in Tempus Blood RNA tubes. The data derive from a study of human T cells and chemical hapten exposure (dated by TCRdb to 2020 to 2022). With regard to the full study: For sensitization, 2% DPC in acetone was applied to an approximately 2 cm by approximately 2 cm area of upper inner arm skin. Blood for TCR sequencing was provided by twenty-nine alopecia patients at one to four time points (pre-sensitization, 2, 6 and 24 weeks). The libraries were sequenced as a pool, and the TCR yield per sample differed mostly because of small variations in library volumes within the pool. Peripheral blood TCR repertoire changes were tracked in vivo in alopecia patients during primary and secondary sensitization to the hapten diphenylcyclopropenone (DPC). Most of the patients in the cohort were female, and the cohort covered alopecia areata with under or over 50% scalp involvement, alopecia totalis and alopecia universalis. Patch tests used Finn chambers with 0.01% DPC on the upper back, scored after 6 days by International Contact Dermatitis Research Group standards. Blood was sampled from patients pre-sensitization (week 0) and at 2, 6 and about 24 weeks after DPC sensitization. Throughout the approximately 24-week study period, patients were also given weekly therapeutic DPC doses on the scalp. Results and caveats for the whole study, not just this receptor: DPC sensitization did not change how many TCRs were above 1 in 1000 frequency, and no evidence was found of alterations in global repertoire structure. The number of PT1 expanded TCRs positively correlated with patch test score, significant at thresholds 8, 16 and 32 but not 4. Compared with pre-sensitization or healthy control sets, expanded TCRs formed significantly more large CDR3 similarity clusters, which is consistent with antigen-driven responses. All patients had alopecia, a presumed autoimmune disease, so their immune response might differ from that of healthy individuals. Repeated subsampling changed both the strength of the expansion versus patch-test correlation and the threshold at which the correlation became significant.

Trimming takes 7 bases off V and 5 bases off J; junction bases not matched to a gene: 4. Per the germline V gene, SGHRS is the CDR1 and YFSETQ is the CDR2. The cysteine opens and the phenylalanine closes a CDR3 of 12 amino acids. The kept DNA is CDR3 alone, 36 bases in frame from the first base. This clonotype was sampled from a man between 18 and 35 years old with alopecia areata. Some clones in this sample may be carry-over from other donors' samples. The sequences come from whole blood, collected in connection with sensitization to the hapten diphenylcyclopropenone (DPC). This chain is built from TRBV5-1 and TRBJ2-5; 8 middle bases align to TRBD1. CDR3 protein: CASDDRGETQYF. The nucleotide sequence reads TGCGCCAGCGATGACAGGGGTGAGACCCAGTACTTC.